The present TCR beta chain was sequenced within a study of cytomegalovirus exposure and HLA in healthy donors (dated by TCRdb to the late 2010s). For the wider study: In an earlier analysis of some 550 of the donors, about 270 Gb of sequence data and 117 million unique TCR beta sequences from 180 million or so T cells were reported. An early release covering roughly 640 HLA-typed donors comprised about 300 gigabases of sequencing data and 65 million to 100 million unique TCR sequences. Of the 398 genotyped donors, around 81% fell in the genetic ancestry cluster associated with self-reported Caucasian donors. The study aimed to test whether cataloging public T cell receptors could reveal signatures of past pathogen exposure. Using immunosequencing, the study profiled T cell repertoires from 640 or so subjects and related those repertoires to cytomegalovirus serostatus. In addition to the first cohort of approximately 670 subjects, a separate validation cohort of under 150 different subjects was used. The study combined high-throughput TCR immunosequencing, statistical association of individual TCRs with disease status, and machine learning to predict cytomegalovirus infection status. A later analysis re-examined previously published TCR beta repertoires from around 670 donors and added high-resolution HLA genotyping to investigate patterns of TCR occurrence. In the later analysis, no new phenotypic data were used to find candidate immune exposures; instead, reliance was placed on TCR beta sequences and their occurrence across donors. An earlier analysis of around 580 of the donors used high-throughput TCR beta sequencing to judge whether each TCR beta V gene segment behaved as functional or pseudogenic. Alongside the repertoire data, information on donor age, sex, ethnicity and CMV serostatus was compiled. Genome-wide SNP genotypes for about 60% of the roughly 700 donors were used in a later genetic analysis, which treated that subset as a discovery cohort. Every repertoire in the discovery cohort had been generated on one and the same sequencing platform. HLA typing included class I and class II loci at four-digit resolution. The number of donors typed differed by locus, with roughly 629-640 for A, B, C, DRB1 and DQB1, around 520 for DQA1, about 610 for DPA1, and 450 to 480 for DPB1. Five DR-DQ haplotypes were handled as single units for association and clustering, since linkage in the cohort was strong. Across under 500 genotyped donors of the cohort, an average of about 250,000 unique TCR beta nucleotide sequences per donor were sequenced, and 15% to 20% of those sequences were non-productive.

Library method: the immunoSEQ multiplex PCR assay. For the multiplex PCR, a mixture combining 60 forward primers for TCR Vbeta segments and 13 reverse primers for TCR Jbeta segments was used. The CDR3 region of rearranged TCR beta genes was amplified from genomic DNA with a multiplex PCR assay. The Illumina HiSeq System was used to sequence the amplified TCR beta libraries as 87-base-pair reads. The paper's processing steps were these. Across the 500 to 700 repertoires, a later analysis counted 75 million to 90 million unique TCR beta chains, roughly 11 million of which were shared by at least two donors. A nearest-neighbor algorithm error-corrected the raw reads and collapsed the reads into unique sequences, merging closely related sequences to remove PCR and sequencing errors. V, D and J gene segments were assigned by aligning CDR3 sequences to IMGT reference sequences. For a sequence to be retained, at least a six-nucleotide match to both a V gene segment and a J gene segment was required. A rearrangement was called productive if the CDR3 had no stop codons and remained in frame with V and J, and every other rearrangement was called non-productive. CDR3 was defined by IMGT convention, running from the second conserved V-encoded cysteine to the conserved J-encoded phenylalanine. The earlier analysis of fewer than 700 of the donors excluded sequences that lacked an unambiguous match to a single V gene segment. An earlier analysis of 500 to 700 of the donors classified V segments as functional when productive rearrangements were above 56.7% and as segregating when the standard deviation between donors was above 5%. A statistical classification framework was built for diagnosing cytomegalovirus status from the catalog of TCR beta chain sequences. In a later analysis, V and J genes were assigned by comparing TCR nucleotide sequences against IMGT/GENE-DB human TR gene sequences. A later analysis assigned CDR3 sequences and most-parsimonious VDJ recombination scenarios with the TCRdist pipeline. In a later analysis, each TCR beta chain was defined by its CDR3 amino acid sequence together with its V-gene family, and reads lacking a unique V-gene family were excluded. To address suspected cross-contamination and a sequencing artifact, a later analysis removed 592 highly shared, low-generation-probability nucleotide sequences. A later analysis calculated a clonal expansion index for each public chain from normalized within-repertoire ranks of inferred template counts. Generation probabilities in a later analysis came from a VDJ recombination model fitted to out-of-frame rearrangements, and those results were checked against IGoR. Hypergeometric tests were used in a later analysis to score TCR-TCR, TCR-HLA and TCR-CMV co-occurrence, with a repertoire-size bias correction applied to the TCR pairs. False discovery rates were estimated in a later analysis by permuting HLA or CMV assignments 20 times. In a later analysis, co-occurring TCRs were grouped with DBSCAN, and TCRdist sequence similarity was added when clustering was performed within HLA-allele-positive subsets. For co-occurrence clustering, repertoires with fewer than 30,000 or more than 120,000 public chains were excluded, along with a handful of repertoires with anomalous nucleotide sharing. TCRdb obtained this table from immuneACCESS and retained in-frame rearrangements with V and J assigned. These tables miss some clones; where compared with another copy, unresolved V genes account for less than half of the shortfall, and the remainder is unexplained. Clone size and the V and J calls come from that table; the DNA yielded D and trimming. The sample table contains tens of thousands of clones; only one count was recorded for 73% of them. The leading ten clones occupy 5.4% of the sample.

The cohort was made up of 666 healthy bone marrow donors. All cohort members were sampled while nominally healthy, although unrecorded immune exposures were likely present. The donor was CMV seronegative and belonged to the group of 352 seronegative cohort members. A peripheral blood sample was collected from each donor, and TCR beta sequencing was performed on peripheral blood mononuclear cells. The Qiagen DNeasy Blood Extraction Kit was used to extract genomic DNA from the blood cell samples. V is pared back by 5 bases and J by 5 bases, with 13 bases lying between the germline termini. Per the germline V gene, SGHRS is the CDR1 and YFSETQ is the CDR2. The CDR3, cysteine through phenylalanine, is 13 amino acids long. Just the 39-base CDR3 DNA is kept, in frame starting at base 1. The paper's findings and limits, for the study overall: The study gave a list of some 150 TCR beta chains associated with cytomegalovirus. In a later genetic analysis, a missense DCLRE1C variant was associated with V-gene and J-gene trimming of TCR beta chains, and the association was replicated in an independent cohort. A later analysis found that most CMV-associated TCR beta chains appeared HLA-restricted, with HLA associations seemingly driven largely by CMV exposure. In vitro tests confirmed that a few of the cytomegalovirus-associated TCR beta chains recognize cytomegalovirus antigens. The 87-base-pair reads could not distinguish some IMGT-functional V segments, including TRBV6-2 and TRBV6-3, so those segments were excluded. The earlier analysis of around 600 of the donors excluded some 15 rarely observed V segments, including chromosome 9 orphons, because counts were too low. Presence/absence analyses assumed roughly uniform sequencing depth across donors, an assumption that may not hold. Most TCR sequences were seen in very few donors, while some public TCRs were found in many individuals. A further reported finding was that TCR beta sequences accurately predicted the HLA-A and HLA-B alleles for most subjects in the first cohort. Assigning TCR associations to individual alleles was difficult when HLA alleles, especially DR and DQ, strongly co-occurred. Because HLA typing was unavailable for some donors at each locus, only the typed subset was used in association tests. Linkage disequilibrium might explain the correlated functional status among segregating V segments, but an unknown experimental factor could not be ruled out. In an earlier analysis of 450 to 750 of the donors, most TCR beta V segments appeared in productive rearrangements about 87% or about 30% of the time, broadly matching IMGT annotations. Immune exposure information for the cohort was limited to CMV serostatus. In a later analysis, several top co-occurrence clusters were reported to appear linked to parvovirus B19, influenza, CMV and Epstein-Barr virus. In a later genetic analysis, fewer N-insertions in productive TCRs were reported among donors in an Asian-associated ancestry cluster than the roughly 640-donor mean. In a later analysis, HLA-associated TCR beta chains showed more clonal expansion and lower generation probabilities than non-associated chains that were equally common. The authors suggested that the approach could potentially be generalized to other disease states and immunological phenotypes. At a false discovery rate of 0.05, a later analysis linked some 17,000 TCR beta sequences to specific HLA alleles. Only TCR beta chains were sequenced in this cohort, and the absence of alpha or paired-chain data limited detectable features. Cytomegalovirus status was reported to be diagnosed by the classifier with high specificity and sensitivity in both the original and validation cohorts. A cluster of highly shared sequence variants was judged likely to represent a technical artifact of the sequencing pipeline. In a later analysis, the rate of TCR association differed among HLA loci, with DRB1 alleles having the most associated TCRs and HLA-C alleles having the fewest.

Points on this clone: There is no known antigen for this receptor. No quality values exist for individual bases; no much larger clone is one base distant. The same CDR3 can be traced to other DNA sequences in this sample.

The sequence joins TRBV5-1 to TRBJ2-5, with TRBD1 tentatively as D gene (6 bases match). Specimen: PBMCs. The source of this sequence is a man over 45 in good health and CMV-seronegative. At the DNA level, the sequence is TGCGCCAGCAGTTCCACAGGGTCGGAGACCCAGTACTTC. Its protein is CASSSTGSETQYF.